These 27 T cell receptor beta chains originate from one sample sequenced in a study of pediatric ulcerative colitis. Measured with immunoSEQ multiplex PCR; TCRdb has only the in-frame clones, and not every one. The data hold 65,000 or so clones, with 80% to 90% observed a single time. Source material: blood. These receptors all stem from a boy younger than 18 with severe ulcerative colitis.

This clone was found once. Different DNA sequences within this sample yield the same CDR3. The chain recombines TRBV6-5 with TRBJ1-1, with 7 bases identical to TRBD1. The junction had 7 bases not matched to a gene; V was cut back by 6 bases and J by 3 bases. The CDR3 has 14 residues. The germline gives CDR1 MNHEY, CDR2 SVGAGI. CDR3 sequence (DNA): TGTGCCAGCAGAAGTAGAACAGGGGACACTGAAGCTTTCTTT. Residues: CASRSRTGDTEAFF.

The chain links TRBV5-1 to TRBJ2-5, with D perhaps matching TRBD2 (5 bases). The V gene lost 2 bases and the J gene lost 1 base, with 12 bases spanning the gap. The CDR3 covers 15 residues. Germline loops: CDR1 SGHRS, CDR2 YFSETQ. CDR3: CASSLAAASQETQYF. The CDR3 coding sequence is TGCGCCAGCAGCTTAGCGGCCGCTTCCCAAGAGACCCAGTACTTC.

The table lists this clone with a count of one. For the CDR3, the DNA is TGCGCCAGCAGCCAAGGACAGGGTGCGTCCTACGAGCAGTACTTC. It is translated as CASSQGQGASYEQYF. This chain links TRBV4-3 with TRBJ2-7; 7 bases are shared with TRBD1. In germline, CDR1 is LGHNA, CDR2 YSLEER. The junction had 4 bases not matched to a gene; V was cut back by 1 base and J by 1 base. The length of the CDR3 is 15 residues.

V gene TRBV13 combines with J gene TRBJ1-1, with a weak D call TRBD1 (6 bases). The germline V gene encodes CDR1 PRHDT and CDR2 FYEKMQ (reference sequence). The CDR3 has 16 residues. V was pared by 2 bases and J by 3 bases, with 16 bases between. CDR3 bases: TGTGCCAGCAGCTTAAACCCCGGGGGGCCAGACACTGAAGCTTTCTTT. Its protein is CASSLNPGGPDTEAFF.

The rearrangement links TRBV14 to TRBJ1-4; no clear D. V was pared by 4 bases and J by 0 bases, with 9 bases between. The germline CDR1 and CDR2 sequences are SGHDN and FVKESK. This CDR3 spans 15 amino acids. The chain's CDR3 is CASSPYASTNEKLFF. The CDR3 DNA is TGTGCCAGCAGCCCTTACGCCTCAACTAATGAAAAACTGTTTTTT.

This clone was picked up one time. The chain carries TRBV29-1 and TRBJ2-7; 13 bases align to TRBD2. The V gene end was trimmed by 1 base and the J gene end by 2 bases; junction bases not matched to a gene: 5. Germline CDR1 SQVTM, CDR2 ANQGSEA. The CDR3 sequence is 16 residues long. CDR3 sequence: CSVEALAGGGPYEQYF. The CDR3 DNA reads TGCAGCGTTGAAGCACTAGCGGGAGGGGGGCCCTACGAGCAGTACTTC.

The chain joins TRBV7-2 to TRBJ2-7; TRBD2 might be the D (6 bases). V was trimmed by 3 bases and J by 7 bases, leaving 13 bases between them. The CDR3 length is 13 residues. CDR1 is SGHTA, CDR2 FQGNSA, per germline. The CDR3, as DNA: TGTGCCAGCAGCTTCGGGAGTGCGATGGAGCAGTACTTC. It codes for CASSFGSAMEQYF.

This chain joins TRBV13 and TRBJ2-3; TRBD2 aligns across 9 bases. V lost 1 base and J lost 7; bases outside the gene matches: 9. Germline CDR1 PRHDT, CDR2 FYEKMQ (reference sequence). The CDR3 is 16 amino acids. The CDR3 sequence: CASSLVLAGIDYTQYF. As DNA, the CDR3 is TGTGCCAGCAGCTTAGTTCTAGCGGGAATCGACTATACGCAGTATTTT. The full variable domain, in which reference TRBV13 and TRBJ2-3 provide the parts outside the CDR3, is AAGVIQSPRHLIKEKRETATLKCYPIPRHDTVYWYQQGPGQDPQFLISFYEKMQSDKGSIPDRFSAQQFSDYHSELNMSSLELGDSALYFCASSLVLAGIDYTQYFGPGTRLTVL.

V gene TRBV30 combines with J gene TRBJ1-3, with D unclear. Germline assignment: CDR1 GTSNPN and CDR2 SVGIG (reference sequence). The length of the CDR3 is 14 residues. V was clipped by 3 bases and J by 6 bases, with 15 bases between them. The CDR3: CAWRSGRRENTIYF. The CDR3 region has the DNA TGTGCCTGGAGGTCGGGGAGGAGAGAAAACACCATATATTTT. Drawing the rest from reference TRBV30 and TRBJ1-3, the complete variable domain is SQTIHQWPATLVQPVGSPLSLECTVEGTSNPNLYWYRQAAGRGLQLLFYSVGIGQISSEVPQNLSASRPQDRQFILSSKKLLLSDSGFYLCAWRSGRRENTIYFGEGSWLTVV.

This CDR3 reads CASRPGPTGVYGYTF. The DNA for the CDR3 is TGTGCCAGCAGACCGGGACCCACCGGGGTCTATGGCTACACCTTC. This chain uses TRBV6-1 with TRBJ1-2, with D possibly being TRBD1 (5 bases). V was trimmed by 6 bases and J by 4 bases, leaving 18 bases between them. Germline V gene data show CDR1 as MNHNS and CDR2 as SASEGT. The CDR3 has 15 residues.

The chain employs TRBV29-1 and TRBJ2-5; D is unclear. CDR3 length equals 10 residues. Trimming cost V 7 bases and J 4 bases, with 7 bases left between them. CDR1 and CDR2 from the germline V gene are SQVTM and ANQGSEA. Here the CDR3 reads CSAGLETQYF. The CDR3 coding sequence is TGCAGCGCTGGCTTAGAGACCCAGTACTTC.

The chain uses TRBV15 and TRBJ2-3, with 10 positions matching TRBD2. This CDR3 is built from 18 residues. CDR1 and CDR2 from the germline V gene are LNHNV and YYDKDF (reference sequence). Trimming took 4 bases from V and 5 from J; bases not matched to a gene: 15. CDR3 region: CATSTGAQTRLAGDTQYF. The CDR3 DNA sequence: TGTGCCACCAGCACAGGGGCCCAAACCCGACTAGCGGGAGATACGCAGTATTTT.

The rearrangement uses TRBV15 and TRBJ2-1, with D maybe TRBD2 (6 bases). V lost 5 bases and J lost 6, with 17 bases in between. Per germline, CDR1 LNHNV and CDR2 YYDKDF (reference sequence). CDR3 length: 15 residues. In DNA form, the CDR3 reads TGTGCCACCAGCCCGGAAGCGGAGGGGAGCAATGAGCAGTTCTTC. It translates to CATSPEAEGSNEQFF.

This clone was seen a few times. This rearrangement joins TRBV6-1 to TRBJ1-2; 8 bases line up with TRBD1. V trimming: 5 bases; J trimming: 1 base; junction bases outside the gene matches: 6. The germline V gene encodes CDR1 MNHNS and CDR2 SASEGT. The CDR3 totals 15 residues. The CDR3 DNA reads TGTGCCAGCAGTATAGAAGGACAGGGTAACTATGGCTACACCTTC. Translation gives CASSIEGQGNYGYTF.

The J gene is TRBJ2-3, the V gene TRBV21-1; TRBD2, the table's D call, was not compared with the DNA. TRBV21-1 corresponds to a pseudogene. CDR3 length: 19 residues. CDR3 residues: CASSKFPQREGPGTDTQYF. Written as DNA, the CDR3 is TGTGCCAGCAGCAAATTCCCGCAGCGGGAGGGCCCGGGCACAGATACGCAGTATTTT.

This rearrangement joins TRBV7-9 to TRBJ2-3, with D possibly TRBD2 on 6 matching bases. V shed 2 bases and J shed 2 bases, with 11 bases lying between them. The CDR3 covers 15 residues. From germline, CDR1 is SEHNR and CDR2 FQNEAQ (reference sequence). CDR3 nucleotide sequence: TGTGCCAGCAGCTTACTTCTAGCGAACACAGATACGCAGTATTTT. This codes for CASSLLLANTDTQYF.

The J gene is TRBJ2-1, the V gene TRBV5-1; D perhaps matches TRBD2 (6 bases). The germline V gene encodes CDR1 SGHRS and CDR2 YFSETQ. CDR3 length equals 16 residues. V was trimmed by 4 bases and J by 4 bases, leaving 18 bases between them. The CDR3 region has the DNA TGCGCCAGCAGCCGAACTTTAGCGGAGAAGTACAATGAGCAGTTCTTC. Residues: CASSRTLAEKYNEQFF.

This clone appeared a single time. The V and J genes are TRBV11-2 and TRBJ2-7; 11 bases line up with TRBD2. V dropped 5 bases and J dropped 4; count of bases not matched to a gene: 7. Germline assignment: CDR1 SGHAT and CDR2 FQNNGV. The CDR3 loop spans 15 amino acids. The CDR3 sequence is CASSPDGTSGYEQYF. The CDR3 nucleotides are TGTGCCAGCAGCCCAGATGGGACTAGCGGATACGAGCAGTACTTC. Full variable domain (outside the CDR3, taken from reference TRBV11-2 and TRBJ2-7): EAGVAQSPRYKIIEKRQSVAFWCNPISGHATLYWYQQILGQGPKLLIQFQNNGVVDDSQLPKDRFSAERLKGVDSTLKIQPAKLEDSAVYLCASSPDGTSGYEQYFGPGTRLTVT.

CDR3 in amino acids: CASSLPPGGRYQETQYF. DNA for the CDR3: TGTGCCAGCAGCTTACCCCCTGGGGGCAGGTACCAAGAGACCCAGTACTTC. This chain connects TRBV5-6 to TRBJ2-5, with D tentatively TRBD1 (6 bases). Germline-derived CDR1 and CDR2 are SGHDT and YYEEEE. CDR3 length equals 17 residues. The germline V and J ends were trimmed by 2 bases and 0 bases, with 17 bases remaining between them.

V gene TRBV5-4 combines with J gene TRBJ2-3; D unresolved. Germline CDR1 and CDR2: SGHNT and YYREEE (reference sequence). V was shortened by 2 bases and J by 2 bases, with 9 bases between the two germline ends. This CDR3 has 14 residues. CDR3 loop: CASSFPGDTDTQYF. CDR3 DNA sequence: TGTGCCAGCAGCTTTCCCGGAGACACAGATACGCAGTATTTT.

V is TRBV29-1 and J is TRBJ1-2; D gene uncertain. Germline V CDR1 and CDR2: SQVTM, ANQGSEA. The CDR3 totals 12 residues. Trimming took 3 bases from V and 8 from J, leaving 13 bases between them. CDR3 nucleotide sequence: TGCAGCGTTGATAAGGAAGGGAACGGCTACACCTTC. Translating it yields CSVDKEGNGYTF. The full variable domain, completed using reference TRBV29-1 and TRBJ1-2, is SAVISQKPSRDICQRGTSLTIQCQVDSQVTMMFWYRQQPGQSLTLIATANQGSEATYESGFVIDKFPISRPNLTFSTLTVSNMSPEDSSIYLCSVDKEGNGYTFGSGTRLTVV.

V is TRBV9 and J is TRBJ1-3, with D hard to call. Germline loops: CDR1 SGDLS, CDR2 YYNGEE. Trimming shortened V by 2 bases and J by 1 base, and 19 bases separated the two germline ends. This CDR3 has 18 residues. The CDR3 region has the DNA TGTGCCAGCAGCGTTGGGCAGGTCGATGCTTTTTCTGGAAACACCATATATTTT. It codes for CASSVGQVDAFSGNTIYF.

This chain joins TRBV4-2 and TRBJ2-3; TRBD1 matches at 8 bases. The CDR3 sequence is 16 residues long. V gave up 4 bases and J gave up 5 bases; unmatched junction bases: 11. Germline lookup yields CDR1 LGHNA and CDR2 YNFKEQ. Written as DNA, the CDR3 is TGTGCCAGCAGCCCGCTCGGGGCAGGGGGCCGAGATACGCAGTATTTT. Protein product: CASSPLGAGGRDTQYF.

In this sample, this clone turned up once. CDR3 loop: CASSSISGRFYEQYF. The CDR3 nucleotides read TGTGCCAGCAGCTCTATATCAGGACGGTTCTACGAGCAGTACTTC. V is TRBV11-2 and J is TRBJ2-7, with no clear D. Trimming removed 4 bases at V and 3 bases at J, with 16 bases between. The CDR3 contains 15 residues. Germline V gene sequence: CDR1 SGHAT, CDR2 FQNNGV.

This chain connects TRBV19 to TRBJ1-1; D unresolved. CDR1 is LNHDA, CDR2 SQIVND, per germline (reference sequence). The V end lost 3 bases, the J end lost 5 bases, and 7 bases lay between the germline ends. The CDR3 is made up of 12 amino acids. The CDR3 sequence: CASSIGWTEAFF. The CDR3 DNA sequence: TGTGCCAGTAGTATTGGGTGGACTGAAGCTTTCTTT.

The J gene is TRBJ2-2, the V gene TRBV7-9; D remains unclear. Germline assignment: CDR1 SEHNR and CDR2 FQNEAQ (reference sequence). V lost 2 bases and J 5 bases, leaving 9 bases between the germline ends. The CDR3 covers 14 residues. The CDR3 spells CASSLNDGTGELFF. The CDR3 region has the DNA TGTGCCAGCAGCTTAAATGATGGGACCGGGGAGCTGTTTTTT.

As DNA, the CDR3 is TGTGCCATCAAATCTAGCACAGATACGCAGTATTTT. The encoded protein is CAIKSSTDTQYF. The chain couples TRBV10-3 to TRBJ2-3; D uncertain. Germline values: CDR1 ENHRY, CDR2 SYGVKD. CDR3 length: 12 residues. The V and J ends lost 7 bases and 0 bases respectively, with 5 bases between them.